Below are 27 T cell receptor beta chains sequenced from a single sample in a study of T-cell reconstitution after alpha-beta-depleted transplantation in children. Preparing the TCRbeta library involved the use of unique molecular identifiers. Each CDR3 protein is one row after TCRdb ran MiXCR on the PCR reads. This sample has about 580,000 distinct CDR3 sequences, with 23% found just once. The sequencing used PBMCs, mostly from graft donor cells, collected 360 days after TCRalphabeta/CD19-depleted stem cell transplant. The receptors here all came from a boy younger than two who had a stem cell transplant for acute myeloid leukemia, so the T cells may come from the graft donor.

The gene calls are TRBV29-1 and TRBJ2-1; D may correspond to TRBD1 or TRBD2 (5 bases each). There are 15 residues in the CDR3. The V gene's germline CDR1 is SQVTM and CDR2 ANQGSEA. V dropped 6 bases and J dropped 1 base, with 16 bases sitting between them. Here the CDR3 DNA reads TGCAGCGTCACACAGGTTTGGGGGTCCTACAATGAGCAGTTCTTC. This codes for CSVTQVWGSYNEQFF.

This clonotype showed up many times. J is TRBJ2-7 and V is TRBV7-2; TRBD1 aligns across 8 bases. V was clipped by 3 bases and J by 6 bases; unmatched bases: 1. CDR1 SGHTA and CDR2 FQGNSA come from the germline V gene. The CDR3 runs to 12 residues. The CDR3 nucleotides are TGTGCCAGCAGCTTGACAGGGGTCGAGCAGTACTTC. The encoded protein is CASSLTGVEQYF. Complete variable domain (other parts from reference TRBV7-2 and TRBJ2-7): GAGVSQSPSNKVTEKGKDVELRCDPISGHTALYWYRQSLGQGLEFLIYFQGNSAPDKSGLPSDRFSAERTGGSVSTLTIQRTQQEDSAVYLCASSLTGVEQYFGPGTRLTVT.

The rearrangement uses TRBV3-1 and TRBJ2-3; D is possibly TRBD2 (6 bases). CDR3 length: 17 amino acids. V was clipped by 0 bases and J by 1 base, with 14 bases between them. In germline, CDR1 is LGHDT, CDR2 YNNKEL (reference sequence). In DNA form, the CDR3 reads TGTGCCAGCAGCCAAGACCGGGACTCCCCTCGCACAGATACGCAGTATTTT. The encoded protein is CASSQDRDSPRTDTQYF.

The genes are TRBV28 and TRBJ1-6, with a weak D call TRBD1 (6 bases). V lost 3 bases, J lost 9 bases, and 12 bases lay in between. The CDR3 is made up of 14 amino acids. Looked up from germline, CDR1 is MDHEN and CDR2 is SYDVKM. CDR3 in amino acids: CASSLSQGGSPLHF. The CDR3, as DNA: TGTGCCAGCAGTTTGTCACAGGGAGGTTCACCCCTCCACTTT.

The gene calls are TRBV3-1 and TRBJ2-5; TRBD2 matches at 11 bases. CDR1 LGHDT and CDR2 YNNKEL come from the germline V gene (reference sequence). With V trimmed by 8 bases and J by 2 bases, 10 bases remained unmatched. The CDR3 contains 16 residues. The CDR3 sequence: CASRRLAGSAQETQYF. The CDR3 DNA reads TGTGCCAGCCGCAGACTAGCGGGGAGTGCTCAAGAGACCCAGTACTTC.

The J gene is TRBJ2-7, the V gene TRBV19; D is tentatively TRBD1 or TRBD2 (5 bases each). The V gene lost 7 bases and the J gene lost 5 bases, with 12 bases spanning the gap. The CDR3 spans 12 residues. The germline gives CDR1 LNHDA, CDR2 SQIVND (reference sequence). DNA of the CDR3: TGTGCCAGTATGGGACGTGCCCACGAGCAGTACTTC. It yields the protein CASMGRAHEQYF.

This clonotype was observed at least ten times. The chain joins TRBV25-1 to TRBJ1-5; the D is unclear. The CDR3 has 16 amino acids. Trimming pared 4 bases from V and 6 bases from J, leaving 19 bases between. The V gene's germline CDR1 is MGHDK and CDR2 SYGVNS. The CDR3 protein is CASSAARAPSGQPQHF. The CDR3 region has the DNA TGTGCCAGCAGTGCGGCCCGGGCCCCGTCGGGTCAGCCCCAGCATTTT. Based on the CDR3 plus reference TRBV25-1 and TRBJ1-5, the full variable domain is EADIYQTPRYLVIGTGKKITLECSQTMGHDKMYWYQQDPGMELHLIHYSYGVNSTEKGDLSSESTVSRIRTEHFPLTLESARPSHTSQYLCASSAARAPSGQPQHFGDGTRLSIL.

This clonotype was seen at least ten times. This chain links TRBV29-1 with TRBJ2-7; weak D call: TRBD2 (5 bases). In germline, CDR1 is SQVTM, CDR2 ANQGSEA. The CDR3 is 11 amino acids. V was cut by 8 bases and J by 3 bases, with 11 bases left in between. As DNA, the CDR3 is TGCAGCCCCACGGGGTACTACGAGCAGTACGTC. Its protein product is CSPTGYYEQYV.

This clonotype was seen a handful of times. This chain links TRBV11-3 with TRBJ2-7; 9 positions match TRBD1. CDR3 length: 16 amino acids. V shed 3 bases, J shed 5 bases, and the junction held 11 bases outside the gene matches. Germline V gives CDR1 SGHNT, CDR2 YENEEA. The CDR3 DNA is TGTGCCAGCAGCTTTGAAACAGGGGGCAACGTCCACGAGCAGTACGTC. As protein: CASSFETGGNVHEQYV.

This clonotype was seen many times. The CDR3 loop is CASSPVAGGGADTQYF. The CDR3, as DNA: TGTGCCAGCAGCCCCGTAGCGGGGGGAGGGGCTGATACGCAGTATTTT. V and J are TRBV7-2 and TRBJ2-3, with 10 bases that match TRBD2. V dropped 5 bases and J dropped 6; count of bases not matched to a gene: 11. The CDR3 runs 16 residues. In germline, CDR1 is SGHTA, CDR2 FQGNSA.

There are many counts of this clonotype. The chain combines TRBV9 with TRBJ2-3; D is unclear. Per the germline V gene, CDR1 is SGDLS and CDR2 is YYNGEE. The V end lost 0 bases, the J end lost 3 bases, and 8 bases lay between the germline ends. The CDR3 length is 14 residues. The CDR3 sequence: CASSVGVGTDTQYF. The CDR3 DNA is TGTGCCAGCAGCGTAGGAGTCGGGACAGATACGCAGTATTTT.

CDR3 DNA sequence: TGCAGTGCTAGTTCTGGACTAGCGGGTCAAGAGACCCAGTACTTC. The encoded protein is CSASSGLAGQETQYF. The chain carries TRBV20-1 and TRBJ2-5; 11 bases fit TRBD2. Germline V lookup: CDR1 DFQATT, CDR2 SNEGSKA (reference sequence). With 3 bases clipped from V and 2 bases from J, the junction kept 5 bases outside the gene matches. The CDR3 has 15 amino acids.

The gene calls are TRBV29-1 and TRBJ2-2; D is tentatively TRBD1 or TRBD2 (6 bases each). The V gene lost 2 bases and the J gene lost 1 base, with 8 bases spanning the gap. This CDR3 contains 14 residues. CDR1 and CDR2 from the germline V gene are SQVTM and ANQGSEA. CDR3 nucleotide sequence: TGCAGCGTTGAACGGGGGCGGAACACCGGGGAGCTGTTTTTT. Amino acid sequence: CSVERGRNTGELFF.

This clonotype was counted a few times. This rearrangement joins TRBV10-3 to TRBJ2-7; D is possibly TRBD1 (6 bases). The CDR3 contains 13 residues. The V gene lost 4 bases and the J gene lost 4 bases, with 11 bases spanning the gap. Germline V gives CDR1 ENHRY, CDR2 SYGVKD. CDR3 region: CAISGTEGYEQYF. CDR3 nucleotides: TGTGCCATCAGTGGGACAGAGGGATACGAGCAGTACTTC.

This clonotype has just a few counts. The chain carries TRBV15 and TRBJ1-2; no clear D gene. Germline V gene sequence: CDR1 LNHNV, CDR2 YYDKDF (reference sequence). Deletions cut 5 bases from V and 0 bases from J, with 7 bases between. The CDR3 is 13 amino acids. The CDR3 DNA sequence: TGTGCCACCAGCTGGGCAGCTAACTATGGCTACACCTTC. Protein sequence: CATSWAANYGYTF. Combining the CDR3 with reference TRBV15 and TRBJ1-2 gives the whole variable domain DAMVIQNPRYQVTQFGKPVTLSCSQTLNHNVMYWYQQKSSQAPKLLFHYYDKDFNNEADTPDNFQSRRPNTSFCFLDIRSPGLGDTAMYLCATSWAANYGYTFGSGTRLTVV.

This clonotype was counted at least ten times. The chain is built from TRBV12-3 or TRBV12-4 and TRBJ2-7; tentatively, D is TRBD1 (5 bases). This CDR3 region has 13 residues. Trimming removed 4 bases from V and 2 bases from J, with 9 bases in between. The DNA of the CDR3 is TGTGCCAGCAGTTCTCAGGGAACCTACGAGCAGTACTTC. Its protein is CASSSQGTYEQYF.

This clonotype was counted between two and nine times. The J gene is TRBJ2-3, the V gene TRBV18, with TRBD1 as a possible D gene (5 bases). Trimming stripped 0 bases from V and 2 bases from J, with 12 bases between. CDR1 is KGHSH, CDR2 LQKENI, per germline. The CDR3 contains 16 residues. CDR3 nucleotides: TGTGCCAGCTCACCACCCGGCAGGGCCTACACAGATACGCAGTATTTT. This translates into CASSPPGRAYTDTQYF.

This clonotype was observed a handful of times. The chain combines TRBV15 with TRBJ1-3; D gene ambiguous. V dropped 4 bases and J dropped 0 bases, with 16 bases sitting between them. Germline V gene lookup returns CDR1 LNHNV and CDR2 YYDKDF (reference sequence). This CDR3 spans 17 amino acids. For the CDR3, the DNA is TGTGCCACCAGCAAAGTTCTGAACTTAGGCTCTGGAAACACCATATATTTT. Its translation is CATSKVLNLGSGNTIYF.

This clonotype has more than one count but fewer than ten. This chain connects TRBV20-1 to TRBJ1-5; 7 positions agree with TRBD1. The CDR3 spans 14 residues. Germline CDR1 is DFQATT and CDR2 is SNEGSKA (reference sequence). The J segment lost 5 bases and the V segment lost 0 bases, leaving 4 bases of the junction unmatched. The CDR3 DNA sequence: TGCAGTGCTAGAGAGTCAGGGGGAGATCAGCCCCAGCATTTT. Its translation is CSARESGGDQPQHF.

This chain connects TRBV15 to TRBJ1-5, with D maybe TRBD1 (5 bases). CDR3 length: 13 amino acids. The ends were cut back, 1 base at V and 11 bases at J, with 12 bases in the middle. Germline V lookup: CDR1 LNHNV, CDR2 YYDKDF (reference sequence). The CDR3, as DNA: TGTGCCACCAGCAGAGTTTTTGGGGGGGCCCAGCATTTT. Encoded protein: CATSRVFGGAQHF.

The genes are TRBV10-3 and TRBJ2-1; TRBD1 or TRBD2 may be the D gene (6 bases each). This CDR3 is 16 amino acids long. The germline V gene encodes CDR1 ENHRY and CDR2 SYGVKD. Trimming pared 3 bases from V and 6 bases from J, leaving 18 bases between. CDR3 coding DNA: TGTGCCATCAGTGACCTACTAGGGGGGAATACCAATGAGCAGTTCTTC. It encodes CAISDLLGGNTNEQFF.

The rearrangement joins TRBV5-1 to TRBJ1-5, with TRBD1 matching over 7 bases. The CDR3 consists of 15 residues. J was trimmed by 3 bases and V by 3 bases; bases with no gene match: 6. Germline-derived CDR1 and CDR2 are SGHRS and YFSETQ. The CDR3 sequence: CASSWEGAPNQPQHF. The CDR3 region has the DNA TGCGCCAGCAGCTGGGAGGGGGCTCCCAATCAGCCCCAGCATTTT.

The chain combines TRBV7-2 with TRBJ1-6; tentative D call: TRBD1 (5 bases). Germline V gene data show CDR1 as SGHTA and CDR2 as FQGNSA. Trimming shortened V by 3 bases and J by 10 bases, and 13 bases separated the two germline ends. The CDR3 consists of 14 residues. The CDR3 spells CASSFQGLMSPLHF. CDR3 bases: TGTGCCAGCAGCTTCCAGGGTTTAATGTCACCCCTCCACTTT.

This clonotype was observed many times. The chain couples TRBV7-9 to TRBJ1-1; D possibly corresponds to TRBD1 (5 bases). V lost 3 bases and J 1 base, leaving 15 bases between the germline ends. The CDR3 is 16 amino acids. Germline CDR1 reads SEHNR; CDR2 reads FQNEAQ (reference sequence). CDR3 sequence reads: CASSFGTGRGNTEAFF. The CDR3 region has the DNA TGTGCCAGCAGCTTCGGAACAGGACGGGGGAACACTGAAGCTTTCTTT.

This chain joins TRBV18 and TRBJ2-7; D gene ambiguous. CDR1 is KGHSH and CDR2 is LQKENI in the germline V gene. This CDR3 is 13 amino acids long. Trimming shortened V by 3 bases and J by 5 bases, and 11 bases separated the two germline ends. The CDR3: CASSPQQGNEQYV. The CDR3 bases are TGTGCCAGCTCACCCCAACAAGGGAACGAGCAGTACGTC.

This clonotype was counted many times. The CDR3 DNA sequence: TGCAGTGCTAGTAAGACAGGGTGGAATGAGCAGTTCTTC. Its translation is CSASKTGWNEQFF. This sequence joins TRBV20-1 and TRBJ2-1; 7 positions agree with TRBD1. Trimming at V came to 3 bases and at J to 7 bases, leaving 6 bases not matched to a gene. Germline-derived CDR1 and CDR2 are DFQATT and SNEGSKA (reference sequence). The CDR3 covers 13 residues.

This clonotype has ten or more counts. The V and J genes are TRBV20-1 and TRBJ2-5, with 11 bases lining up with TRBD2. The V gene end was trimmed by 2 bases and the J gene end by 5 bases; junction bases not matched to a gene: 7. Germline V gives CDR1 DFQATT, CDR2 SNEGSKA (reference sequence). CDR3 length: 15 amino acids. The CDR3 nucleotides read TGCAGTGCTAGAACCGGGACTAGCGGAACGGAGACCCAGTACTTC. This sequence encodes CSARTGTSGTETQYF.